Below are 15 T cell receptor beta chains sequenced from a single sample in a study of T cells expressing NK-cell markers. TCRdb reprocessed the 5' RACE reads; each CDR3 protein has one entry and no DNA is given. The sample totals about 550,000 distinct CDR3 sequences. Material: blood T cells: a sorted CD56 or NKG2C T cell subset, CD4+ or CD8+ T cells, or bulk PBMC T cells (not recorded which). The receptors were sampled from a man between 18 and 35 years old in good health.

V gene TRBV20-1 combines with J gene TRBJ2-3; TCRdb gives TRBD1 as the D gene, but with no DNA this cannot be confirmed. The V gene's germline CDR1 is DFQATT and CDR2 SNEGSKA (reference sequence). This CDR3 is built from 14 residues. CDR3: CSAHPGTGMGTQYF.

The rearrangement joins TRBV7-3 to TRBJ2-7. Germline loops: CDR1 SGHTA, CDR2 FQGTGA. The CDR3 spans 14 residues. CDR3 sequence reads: CASSLTGDSYEQYF.

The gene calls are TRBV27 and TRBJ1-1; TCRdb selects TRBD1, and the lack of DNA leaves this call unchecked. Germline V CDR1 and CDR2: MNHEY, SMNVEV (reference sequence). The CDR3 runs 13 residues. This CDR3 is CASSSWGDTEAFF.

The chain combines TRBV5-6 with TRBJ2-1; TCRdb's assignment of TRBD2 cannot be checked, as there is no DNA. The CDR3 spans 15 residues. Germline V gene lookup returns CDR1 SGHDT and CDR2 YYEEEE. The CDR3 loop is CASSLLSGTYNEQFF.

CDR3: CASRNQGGGHYNEQFF. The chain has TRBV11-2 and TRBJ2-1; TCRdb's assignment of TRBD2 cannot be checked, as there is no DNA. Germline CDR1 and CDR2: SGHAT and FQNNGV. This CDR3 has 16 residues.

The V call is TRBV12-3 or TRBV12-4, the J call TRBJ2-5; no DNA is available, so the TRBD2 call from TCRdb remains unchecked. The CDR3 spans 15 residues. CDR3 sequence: CASSALSGRWETQYF.

CDR3 amino acids: CASSDTGTGRYEQYF. The chain joins TRBV2 to TRBJ2-7; checking the TCRdb D call of TRBD1 is not possible without DNA. The CDR3 consists of 15 residues. Germline loops: CDR1 SNHLY, CDR2 FYNNEI.

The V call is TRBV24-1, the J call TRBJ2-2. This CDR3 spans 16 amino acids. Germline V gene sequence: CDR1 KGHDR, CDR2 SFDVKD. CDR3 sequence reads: CATSDFRSANTGELFF.

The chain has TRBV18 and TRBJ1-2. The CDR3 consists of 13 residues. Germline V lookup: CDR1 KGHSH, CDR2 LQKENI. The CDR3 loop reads CASSLRTNYGYTF. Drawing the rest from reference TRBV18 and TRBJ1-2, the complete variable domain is NAGVMQNPRHLVRRRGQEARLRCSPMKGHSHVYWYRQLPEEGLKFMVYLQKENIIDESGMPKERFSAEFPKEGPSILRIQQVVRGDSAAYFCASSLRTNYGYTFGSGTRLTVV.

The CDR3 here is CASSRPGTGNEQFF. This chain links TRBV5-5 with TRBJ2-1; TCRdb outputs TRBD1, but without DNA this stays unchecked. The CDR3 covers 14 residues. Germline CDR1 SGHKS, CDR2 YYEKEE (reference sequence).

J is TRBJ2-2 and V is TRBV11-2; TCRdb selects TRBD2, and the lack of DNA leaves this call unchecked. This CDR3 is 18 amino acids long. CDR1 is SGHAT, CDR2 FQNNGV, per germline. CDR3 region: CASSSPSYSGRHTGELFF.

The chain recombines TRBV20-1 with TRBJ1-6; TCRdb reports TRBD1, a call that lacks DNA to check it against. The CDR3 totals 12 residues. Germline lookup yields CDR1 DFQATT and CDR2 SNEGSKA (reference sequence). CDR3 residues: CSAWDTDRPLHF.

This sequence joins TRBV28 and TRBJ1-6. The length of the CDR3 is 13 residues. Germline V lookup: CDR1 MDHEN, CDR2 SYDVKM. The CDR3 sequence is CASSFQYNSPLHF. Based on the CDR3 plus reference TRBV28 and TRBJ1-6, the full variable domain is DVKVTQSSRYLVKRTGEKVFLECVQDMDHENMFWYRQDPGLGLRLIYFSYDVKMKEKGDIPEGYSVSREKKERFSLILESASTNQTSMYLCASSFQYNSPLHFGNGTRLTVT.

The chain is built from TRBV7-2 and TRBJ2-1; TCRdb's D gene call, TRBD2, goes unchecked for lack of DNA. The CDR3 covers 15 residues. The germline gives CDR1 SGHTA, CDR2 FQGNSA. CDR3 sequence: CASRLISGRFDEQFF.

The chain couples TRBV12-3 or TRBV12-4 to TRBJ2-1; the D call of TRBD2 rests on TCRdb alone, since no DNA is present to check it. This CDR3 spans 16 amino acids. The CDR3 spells CASSHGLSGNYNEQFF.